These T cell receptor beta chains were read from a single sample in a study of cytomegalovirus exposure and HLA in healthy donors. The protocol was immunoSEQ multiplex PCR, while the TCRdb copy is restricted to in-frame clones and leaves out a portion. The sample consists of 200,000 to 250,000 clones, more than 65% of them appearing once. The sequenced sample was PBMCs. All receptors derive from a woman younger than 45 in good health and CMV-seronegative. Each CDR3 is given with its conserved first and last residue. D genes are given only for firm matches.

d_gene	v_gene	j_gene	CDR3aa
NA	TRBV29-1	TRBJ2-7	CSVVAGDSYEQYF
NA	TRBV6-5	TRBJ1-1	CASSLGRGSTEAFF
NA	TRBV27	TRBJ1-5	CASSDTGGSNQPQHF
NA	TRBV11-2	TRBJ2-3	CASSLTSSSSTDTQYF
TRBD1	TRBV6-1	TRBJ1-6	CASSASPGQGDSPLHF
NA	TRBV2	TRBJ1-6	CASSEAYSNNSPLHF
NA	TRBV2	TRBJ2-5	CASSVRQQETQYF
TRBD1	TRBV5-1	TRBJ1-1	CASSSKTGGDTEAFF
TRBD1	TRBV6-1	TRBJ2-7	CASSEGADRIHRYF
NA	TRBV5-8	TRBJ2-5	CASSLDEETQYF
TRBD1	TRBV12-5	TRBJ1-1	CASGTGQGLTEAFF
NA	TRBV5-1	TRBJ1-3	CASSLAGTSGNTIYF
TRBD1	TRBV6-1	TRBJ1-3	CASRRDRGTGNTIYF
TRBD2	TRBV7-3	TRBJ2-1	CASSLIPLAGGHNEQFF
TRBD1	TRBV19	TRBJ1-1	CASSIRRGWNTEAFF
NA	TRBV19	TRBJ2-6	CASSVSGPSGANVLTF
TRBD2	TRBV7-9	TRBJ2-5	CASNPGLAGPGETQYF
NA	TRBV5-1	TRBJ2-7	CASSDKGWTYEQYF
NA	TRBV19	TRBJ1-6	CASSIEVGGHSPLHF
NA	TRBV5-6	TRBJ2-7	CASSLVQRHEQYF
NA	TRBV6-1	TRBJ2-5	CATQQTQYF
TRBD1	TRBV19	TRBJ2-5	CASSIRDRGQETQYF
NA	TRBV5-8	TRBJ1-5	CASSWGVYSNQPQHF
TRBD1	TRBV9	TRBJ2-5	CASSVGQGGQTQYF
NA	TRBV11-2	TRBJ2-1	CASSATTGYNEQFF
TRBD1	TRBV15	TRBJ1-1	CATSRALTGIEAEAFF
NA	TRBV5-4	TRBJ2-3	CASSWTIQSTDTQYF
NA	TRBV19	TRBJ1-5	CAAEQGYSNQPQHF
TRBD1	TRBV6-1	TRBJ2-1	CASSLNRGSYNEQFF
NA	TRBV25-1	TRBJ2-7	CASSDFGLSTYEQYF
TRBD1	TRBV11-1	TRBJ2-5	CASSPQGPGQGQETQYF
TRBD1	TRBV7-9	TRBJ2-6	CASSSKTGYGANVLTF
NA	TRBV18	TRBJ1-1	CASSPPLGGDTEAFF
TRBD2	TRBV7-6	TRBJ2-2	CASSSGLAGDTGELFF
NA	TRBV30	TRBJ2-2	CAWRLAGGDTGEPFF
TRBD2	TRBV6-5	TRBJ2-1	CASSLLAGVPFF
NA	TRBV2	TRBJ2-6	CASTLRDTGANVLTF
TRBD1	TRBV27	TRBJ2-7	CASSLAGQGSYEQYF
NA	TRBV5-8	NA	CASSLAQPGSAYEQYF
TRBD2	TRBV30	TRBJ2-3	CASSGGVDTQYF
NA	TRBV10-3	TRBJ2-1	CDISDGPGLNEQFF
TRBD1	TRBV6-5	TRBJ2-1	CASSYRQGDNEQFF
TRBD1	TRBV9	TRBJ2-2	CASSGTGVTGELFF
NA	TRBV6-6	TRBJ1-2	CAGSGDGPEHYGYTF
NA	TRBV30	TRBJ1-5	CAWSLQGEGQPQHF
NA	TRBV27	TRBJ1-1	CASSLSESTEAFF
TRBD1	TRBV7-9	TRBJ2-7	CASSLGGTGYMRDSYEQYF
NA	TRBV21-1	TRBJ2-1	CASSNYRGEDEQFF
TRBD1	TRBV2	TRBJ1-3	CASSGTGASGNTIYF
TRBD1	TRBV30	TRBJ1-1	CAWSKGTGNTEAFF
TRBD2	TRBV5-1	TRBJ2-1	CASSQAWTSGSNEQFF
NA	TRBV6-5	TRBJ1-2	CASSPEGDGYTF
TRBD1	TRBV5-4	TRBJ1-1	CASSPRTGKGTEAFF
NA	TRBV5-4	TRBJ1-2	CASSYQTGLAQGYTF
NA	TRBV7-9	TRBJ1-1	CASRLVATEAFF
TRBD2	TRBV5-4	TRBJ2-7	CASSPYLTSGSVYEQYF
NA	TRBV11-2	TRBJ2-1	CASSSLGTKGDEQFF
TRBD2	TRBV2	TRBJ2-7	CASRDSGSYEQYF
TRBD1	TRBV9	TRBJ1-5	CASSGGTGLNQPQHF